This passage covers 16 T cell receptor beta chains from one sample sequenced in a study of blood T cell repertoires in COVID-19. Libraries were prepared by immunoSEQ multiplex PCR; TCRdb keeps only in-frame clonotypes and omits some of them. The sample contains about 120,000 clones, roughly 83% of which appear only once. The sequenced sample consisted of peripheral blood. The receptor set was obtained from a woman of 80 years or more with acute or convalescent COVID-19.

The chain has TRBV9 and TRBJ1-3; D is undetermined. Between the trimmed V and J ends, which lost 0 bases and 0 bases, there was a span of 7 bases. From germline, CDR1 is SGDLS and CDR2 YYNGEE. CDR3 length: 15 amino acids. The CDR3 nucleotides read TGTGCCAGCAGCGTAGGGGCTAACTCTGGAAACACCATATATTTT. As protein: CASSVGANSGNTIYF.

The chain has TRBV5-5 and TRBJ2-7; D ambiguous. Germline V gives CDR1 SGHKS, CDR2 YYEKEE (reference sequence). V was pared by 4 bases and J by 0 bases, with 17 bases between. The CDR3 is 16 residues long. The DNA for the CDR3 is TGTGCCAGCAGCGTATCTGCAGATCGAAGCTCCTACGAGCAGTACTTC. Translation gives CASSVSADRSSYEQYF.

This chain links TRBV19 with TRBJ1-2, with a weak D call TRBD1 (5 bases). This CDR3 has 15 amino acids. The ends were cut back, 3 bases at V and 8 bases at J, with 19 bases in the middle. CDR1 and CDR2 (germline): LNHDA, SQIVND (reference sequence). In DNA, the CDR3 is TGTGCCAGTAGTATCCCCTACGGGGGAGAGGGCGGCTACACCTTC. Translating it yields CASSIPYGGEGGYTF.

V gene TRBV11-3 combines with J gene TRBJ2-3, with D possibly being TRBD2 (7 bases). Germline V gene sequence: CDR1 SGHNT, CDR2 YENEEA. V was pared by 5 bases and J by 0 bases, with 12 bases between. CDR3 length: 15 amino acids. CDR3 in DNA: TGTGCCAGCAGCGGGAGGGGGACCAGCACAGATACGCAGTATTTT. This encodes CASSGRGTSTDTQYF.

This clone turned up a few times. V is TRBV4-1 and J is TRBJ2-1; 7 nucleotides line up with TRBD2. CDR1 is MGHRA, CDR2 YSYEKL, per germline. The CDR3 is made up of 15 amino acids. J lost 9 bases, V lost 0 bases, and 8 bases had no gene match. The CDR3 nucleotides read TGCGCCAGCAGCCAAGATGGGGGGGGGTATAGTGAGCAGTTCTTC. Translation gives CASSQDGGGYSEQFF.

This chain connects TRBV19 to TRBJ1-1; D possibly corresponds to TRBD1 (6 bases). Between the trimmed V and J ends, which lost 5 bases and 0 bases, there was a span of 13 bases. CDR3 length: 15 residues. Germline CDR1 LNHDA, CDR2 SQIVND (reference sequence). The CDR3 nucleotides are TGTGCCAGTAGTCCCTACCGGACAGTGAACACTGAAGCTTTCTTT. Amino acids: CASSPYRTVNTEAFF.

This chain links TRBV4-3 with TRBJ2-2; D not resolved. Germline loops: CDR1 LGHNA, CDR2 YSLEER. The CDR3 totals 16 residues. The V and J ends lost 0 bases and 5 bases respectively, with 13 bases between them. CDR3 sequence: CASSQDLPGRTGELFF. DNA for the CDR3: TGCGCCAGCAGCCAAGATTTGCCGGGTCGGACCGGGGAGCTGTTTTTT.

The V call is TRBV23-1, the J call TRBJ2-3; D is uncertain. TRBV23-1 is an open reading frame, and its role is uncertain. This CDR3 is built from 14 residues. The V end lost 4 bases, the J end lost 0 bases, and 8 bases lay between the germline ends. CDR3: CASSPTQSTDTQYF. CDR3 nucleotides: TGCGCCAGCAGTCCGACACAGAGCACAGATACGCAGTATTTT.

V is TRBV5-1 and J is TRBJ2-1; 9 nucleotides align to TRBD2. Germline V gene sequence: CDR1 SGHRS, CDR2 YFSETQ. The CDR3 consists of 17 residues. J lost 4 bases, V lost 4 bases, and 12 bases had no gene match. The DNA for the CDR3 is TGCGCCAGCAGCCCGTCGATAGCGGGAGTTAGTTACAATGAGCAGTTCTTC. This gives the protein CASSPSIAGVSYNEQFF.

Here the CDR3 reads CASSLVGYGYTF. The CDR3 DNA follows: TGTGCCAGCAGTTTAGTCGGGTATGGCTACACCTTC. V usage is TRBV28 and J usage is TRBJ1-2; D remains ambiguous. The ends were cut back, 2 bases at V and 5 bases at J, with 6 bases in the middle. The CDR3 totals 12 residues. CDR1 and CDR2 (germline): MDHEN, SYDVKM.

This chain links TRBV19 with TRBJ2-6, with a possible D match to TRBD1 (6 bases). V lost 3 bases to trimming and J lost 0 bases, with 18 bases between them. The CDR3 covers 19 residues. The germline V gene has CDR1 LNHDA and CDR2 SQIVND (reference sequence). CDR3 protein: CASSIGGPGVRSGANVLTF. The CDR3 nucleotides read TGTGCCAGTAGTATTGGGGGCCCAGGGGTTCGCTCTGGGGCCAACGTCCTGACTTTC. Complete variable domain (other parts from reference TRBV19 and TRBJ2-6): DGGITQSPKYLFRKEGQNVTLSCEQNLNHDAMYWYRQDPGQGLRLIYYSQIVNDFQKGDIAEGYSVSREKKESFPLTVTSAQKNPTAFYLCASSIGGPGVRSGANVLTFGAGSRLTVL.

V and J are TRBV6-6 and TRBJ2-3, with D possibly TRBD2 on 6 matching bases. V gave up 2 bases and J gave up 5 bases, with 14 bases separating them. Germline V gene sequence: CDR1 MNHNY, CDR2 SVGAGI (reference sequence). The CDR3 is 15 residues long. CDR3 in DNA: TGTGCCAGCAGTTACGGCGGGTCGGGGGTAGATACGCAGTATTTT. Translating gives CASSYGGSGVDTQYF.

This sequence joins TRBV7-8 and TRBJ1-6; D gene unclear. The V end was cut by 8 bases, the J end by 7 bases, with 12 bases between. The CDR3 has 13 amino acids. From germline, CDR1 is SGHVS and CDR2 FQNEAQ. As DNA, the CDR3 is TGTGCCAGCTCCGGGTCTGGCAATTCACCCCTCCACTTT. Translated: CASSGSGNSPLHF.

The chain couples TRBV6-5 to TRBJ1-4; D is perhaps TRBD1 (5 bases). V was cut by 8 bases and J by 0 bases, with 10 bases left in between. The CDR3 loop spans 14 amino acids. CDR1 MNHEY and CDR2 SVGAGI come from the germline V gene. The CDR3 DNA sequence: TGTGCCAGCGGGGGAGGAGCAACTAATGAAAAACTGTTTTTT. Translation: CASGGGATNEKLFF.

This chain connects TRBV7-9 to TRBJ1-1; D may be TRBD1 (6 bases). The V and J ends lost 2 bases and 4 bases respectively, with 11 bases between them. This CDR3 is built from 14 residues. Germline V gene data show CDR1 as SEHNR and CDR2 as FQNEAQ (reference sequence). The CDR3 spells CASSLQGRSTEAFF. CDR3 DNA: TGTGCCAGCAGCTTACAGGGGCGGAGCACTGAAGCTTTCTTT.

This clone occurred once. CDR3: CASTRGIDTEAFF. DNA of the CDR3: TGTGCCAGCACCAGGGGGATAGACACTGAAGCTTTCTTT. The chain couples TRBV2 to TRBJ1-1; TRBD1 aligns across 7 bases. The ends lost 7 bases at V and 3 bases at J; junction bases unmatched: 5. The CDR3 is 13 amino acids. Germline assignment: CDR1 SNHLY and CDR2 FYNNEI.